This TCR beta chain was documented in a study of T cell repertoires in cytomegalovirus infection. In the study overall: Indications of both CMV infection and matching HLA type were provided by public TCR beta signatures. Notes on the study in general: The study found HLA-C-restricted CMV-specific TCR beta clonotypes dominating the ex vivo response.

CDR1 and CDR2 from the germline V gene are LGHNA and YNFKEQ. CDR3 size: 16 residues. V was pared by 2 bases and J by 5 bases, with 3 bases of the junction left unmatched. This clonotype appeared a few times. Antigen specificity is unknown. One entry per CDR3 protein results from TCRdb running MiXCR on the reads. Seen here are 480,000 or so distinct CDR3 sequences, roughly 10% observed once, and the top ten hold 10% to 13%. This TCR came from a human donor in good health (CMV status not recorded). Some clones in this sample may be carry-over from other donors' samples. The specimen was PBMCs. The chain uses TRBV4-2 and TRBJ2-3, with 14 positions matching TRBD2. CDR3 bases: TGTGCCAGCAGCCAAAAAGGACTAGCGGGGGGAGATACGCAGTATTTT. As protein: CASSQKGLAGGDTQYF.